A single sample gave rise to the 23 T cell receptor beta chains below, sequenced in a study of T cell responses to AZD1222 COVID-19 vaccine. Repertoires were generated with immunoSEQ multiplex PCR, while TCRdb's copy carries only in-frame clones and drops some. The data hold about 140,000 clones, with just over 90% observed a single time. The specimen comprised peripheral blood, sampled on day 0 of MenACWY control vaccination. The receptors were sampled from an adult in good health.

The gene calls are TRBV19 and TRBJ2-1, with TRBD1 identical over 9 bases. The CDR3 length is 14 residues. Unmatched junction bases numbered 5, after V lost 9 bases and J lost 2 bases. Looked up from germline, CDR1 is LNHDA and CDR2 is SQIVND (reference sequence). CDR3 DNA: TGTGCCAGCGGACAGGGGCGAACCTACAATGAGCAGTTCTTC. This codes for CASGQGRTYNEQFF.

This rearrangement joins TRBV5-1 to TRBJ1-6, with D uncertain. This CDR3 comprises 14 residues. The germline V gene encodes CDR1 SGHRS and CDR2 YFSETQ. Deletions cut 5 bases from V and 7 bases from J, with 13 bases between. This chain's CDR3 is CASREGLGNSPLHF. For the CDR3, the DNA is TGCGCCAGCAGGGAGGGTCTTGGGAATTCACCCCTCCACTTT.

DNA of the CDR3: TGTGCCAGCAGTGGAGGACTCTACGAGCAGTACTTC. Amino acids: CASSGGLYEQYF. The chain joins TRBV2 to TRBJ2-7; D is possibly TRBD2 (5 bases). The germline V and J ends were trimmed by 4 bases and 3 bases, with 7 bases remaining between them. This CDR3 has 12 amino acids. Germline V lookup: CDR1 SNHLY, CDR2 FYNNEI.

V and J are TRBV6-5 and TRBJ1-1; maybe TRBD1 (5 bases). CDR3 size: 12 residues. Germline lookup yields CDR1 MNHEY and CDR2 SVGAGI. Trimming cost V 8 bases and J 1 base, with 8 bases left between them. CDR3 protein: CASLRGNTEAFF. The CDR3 DNA reads as TGTGCCAGCCTGAGGGGGAACACTGAAGCTTTCTTT.

This clone was picked up one time. The rearrangement joins TRBV28 to TRBJ1-3; no definite D call. Per germline, CDR1 MDHEN and CDR2 SYDVKM. This CDR3 has 15 residues. V lost 0 bases and J 4 bases, leaving 10 bases between the germline ends. CDR3 in amino acids: CASSLWEKGGNTIYF. CDR3 nucleotides: TGTGCCAGCAGTTTATGGGAAAAAGGAGGAAACACCATATATTTT.

The chain has TRBV5-1 and TRBJ1-5; D is unclear. Trimming stripped 0 bases from V and 7 bases from J, with 8 bases between. The CDR3 runs 13 residues. CDR1 is SGHRS, CDR2 YFSETQ, per germline. The CDR3 DNA reads TGCGCCAGCAGCTTGGAGGTGGGGCAGCCCCAGCATTTT. Translated: CASSLEVGQPQHF.

The J gene is TRBJ2-6, the V gene TRBV2, with TRBD1 identical over 8 bases. Trimming removed 7 bases from V and 0 bases from J; junction bases left unmatched: 8. Germline loops: CDR1 SNHLY, CDR2 FYNNEI. The CDR3 is 17 residues long. The CDR3 protein is CASIQTGASSGANVLTF. CDR3 nucleotide sequence: TGTGCCAGCATTCAGACAGGGGCTTCCTCTGGGGCCAACGTCCTGACTTTC. The full variable domain, rest sourced from reference TRBV2 and TRBJ2-6, is EPEVTQTPSHQVTQMGQEVILRCVPISNHLYFYWYRQILGQKVEFLVSFYNNEISEKSEIFDDQFSVERPDGSNFTLKIRSTKLEDSAMYFCASIQTGASSGANVLTFGAGSRLTVL.

The V gene is TRBV7-9, the J gene TRBJ1-6, with D possibly matching TRBD1 (5 bases). The V and J ends lost 5 bases and 2 bases respectively, with 13 bases between them. This CDR3 is 16 amino acids long. Germline CDR1 is SEHNR and CDR2 is FQNEAQ (reference sequence). The CDR3 loop is CASSPGGATYNSPLHF. Here the CDR3 DNA reads TGTGCCAGCAGCCCTGGAGGGGCCACCTATAATTCACCCCTCCACTTT.

This clone has a single count. The chain uses TRBV10-3 and TRBJ2-2; the D gene is possibly TRBD2 (7 bases). CDR1 and CDR2 from the germline V gene are ENHRY and SYGVKD. The CDR3 has 17 residues. V was trimmed by 0 bases and J by 2 bases, leaving 13 bases between them. DNA for the CDR3: TGTGCCATCAGTGAGTCGGGCGGGGGCCTTAACACCGGGGAGCTGTTTTTT. Protein product: CAISESGGGLNTGELFF.

The V and J genes are TRBV7-6 and TRBJ1-4, with D possibly TRBD1 on 5 matching bases. CDR1 is SGHVS, CDR2 FNYEAQ, per germline. Trimming shortened V by 4 bases and J by 1 base, and 13 bases separated the two germline ends. The CDR3 spans 16 residues. In DNA form, the CDR3 reads TGTGCCAGCAGCTCGGGACGGGGGGGAACTAATGAAAAACTGTTTTTT. This codes for CASSSGRGGTNEKLFF.

This chain uses TRBV16 with TRBJ1-1, with 7 bases lining up with TRBD1. Germline V gives CDR1 KGHSY, CDR2 FQNENV. V was pared by 5 bases and J by 0 bases, with 12 bases of the junction left unmatched. This CDR3 comprises 17 residues. The CDR3: CASSNNQRGPVNTEAFF. The CDR3 bases are TGTGCCAGCAGCAACAATCAGAGGGGGCCAGTGAACACTGAAGCTTTCTTT.

As regards this clone: One junction end disagrees with the germline gene, perhaps due to a read error. J is TRBJ1-4 and V is TRBV28; D remains unclear. Germline V gene data show CDR1 as MDHEN and CDR2 as SYDVKM. The CDR3 length is 12 residues. The CDR3 sequence: CASSPMGRAARF. CDR3 coding DNA: TGTGCCAGCAGTCCGATGGGGAGGGCGGCGAGGTTT.

Of note for this clone: A junction boundary mismatches the germline segment, possibly from a read error. V usage is TRBV7-9 and J usage is TRBJ2-7; D gene unclear. This CDR3 has 14 amino acids. CDR1 and CDR2 (germline): SEHNR, FQNEAQ (reference sequence). The CDR3 region is CASSFSRSSHEQYF. For the CDR3, the DNA is TGTGCCAGCAGCTTTAGCAGGTCCTCCCACGAGCAGTACTTC.

J is TRBJ2-1 and V is TRBV6-1; 11 nucleotides line up with TRBD1. Trimming cost V 4 bases and J 0 bases; bases outside gene matches: 2. Germline CDR1 is MNHNS and CDR2 is SASEGT. CDR3 size: 16 residues. CDR3 residues: CASSGTGGSSYNEQFF. CDR3 DNA: TGTGCCAGCAGTGGGACAGGGGGCAGCTCCTACAATGAGCAGTTCTTC.

A few counts support this clone. The J gene is TRBJ1-6, the V gene TRBV5-4; no reliable D call. This CDR3 contains 15 residues. V shed 5 bases and J shed 7 bases, with 16 bases lying between them. Germline assignment: CDR1 SGHNT and CDR2 YYREEE (reference sequence). The CDR3 sequence: CASRFDGLANSPLHF. The CDR3 DNA reads as TGTGCCAGCAGGTTTGATGGACTCGCCAATTCACCCCTCCACTTT.

The rearrangement links TRBV4-3 to TRBJ2-3, with D tentatively TRBD1 or TRBD2 (5 bases each). This CDR3 is built from 14 residues. The germline V and J ends were trimmed by 1 base and 1 base, with 6 bases remaining between them. Per germline, CDR1 LGHNA and CDR2 YSLEER. CDR3 in amino acids: CASSQGGGTDTQYF. CDR3 bases: TGCGCCAGCAGCCAAGGAGGGGGCACAGATACGCAGTATTTT.

The chain is built from TRBV27 and TRBJ1-6; D is perhaps TRBD1 (6 bases). Between the trimmed V and J ends, which lost 7 bases and 7 bases, there was a span of 17 bases. CDR1 and CDR2 (germline): MNHEY, SMNVEV (reference sequence). This CDR3 spans 15 amino acids. The CDR3 bases are TGTGCCAGCACCCAATCCAGGGGAGGAAATTCACCCCTCCACTTT. Translation gives CASTQSRGGNSPLHF.

This chain joins TRBV5-1 and TRBJ1-2, with no clear D. This CDR3 contains 14 residues. V was shortened by 0 bases and J by 5 bases, with 11 bases between the two germline ends. The germline gives CDR1 SGHRS, CDR2 YFSETQ. CDR3 region: CASSLEGQSYGYTF. DNA of the CDR3: TGCGCCAGCAGCTTGGAAGGGCAGAGTTATGGCTACACCTTC.

The chain links TRBV18 to TRBJ1-1; D unclear. V was cut by 2 bases and J by 3 bases, with 10 bases left in between. CDR1 is KGHSH, CDR2 LQKENI, per germline. The CDR3 contains 14 residues. As DNA, the CDR3 is TGTGCCAGCTCACCATCGGGAGCGGACACTGAAGCTTTCTTT. Translating gives CASSPSGADTEAFF.

The chain employs TRBV4-3 and TRBJ1-4; possibly TRBD1 for D (5 bases). The CDR3 length is 16 residues. The germline V gene encodes CDR1 LGHNA and CDR2 YSLEER. V gave up 0 bases and J gave up 6 bases, with 14 bases separating them. DNA of the CDR3: TGCGCCAGCAGCCAAGATCACGGCAGGGTGGATGAAAAACTGTTTTTT. It yields the protein CASSQDHGRVDEKLFF.

The chain carries TRBV24-1 and TRBJ2-1, with 9 bases identical to TRBD2. Germline CDR1 KGHDR, CDR2 SFDVKD. The CDR3 spans 14 residues. Unmatched junction bases numbered 14, after V lost 12 bases and J lost 9 bases. As DNA, the CDR3 is TGTGCCGCCACCGGAGCGGGAGGCACTGGTGAGCAGTTCTTC. It codes for CAATGAGGTGEQFF.

The chain couples TRBV27 to TRBJ1-2; D not resolved. Deletions cut 6 bases from V and 2 bases from J, with 16 bases between. The CDR3 runs 15 residues. Germline CDR1 and CDR2: MNHEY and SMNVEV (reference sequence). CDR3 coding DNA: TGTGCCAGCAGAGTACGGGCCGTCATCAACTATGGCTACACCTTC. Translated: CASRVRAVINYGYTF.

The V gene is TRBV12-3 or TRBV12-4, the J gene TRBJ1-2, with unresolved D. Trimming removed 3 bases at V and 4 bases at J, with 9 bases between. The CDR3 covers 13 residues. For the CDR3, the DNA is TGTGCCAGCAGTTTGTTTCTATTCTATGGCTACACCTTC. Translation: CASSLFLFYGYTF.